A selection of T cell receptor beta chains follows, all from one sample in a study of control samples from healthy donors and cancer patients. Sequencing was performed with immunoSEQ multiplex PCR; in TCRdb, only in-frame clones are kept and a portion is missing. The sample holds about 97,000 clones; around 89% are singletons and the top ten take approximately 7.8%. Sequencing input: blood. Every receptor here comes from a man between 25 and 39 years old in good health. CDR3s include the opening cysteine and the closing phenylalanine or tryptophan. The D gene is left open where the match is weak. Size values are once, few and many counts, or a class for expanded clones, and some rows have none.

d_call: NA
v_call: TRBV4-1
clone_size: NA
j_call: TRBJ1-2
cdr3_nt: TGCGCCAGCAGCCCCGGGGTTTGGTATGGCTACACCTTC
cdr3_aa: CASSPGVWYGYTF

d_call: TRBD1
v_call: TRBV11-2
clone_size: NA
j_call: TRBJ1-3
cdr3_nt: TGTGCCAGCAGCTTGGACAGGGGTCCTGGAAACACCATATATTTT
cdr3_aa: CASSLDRGPGNTIYF

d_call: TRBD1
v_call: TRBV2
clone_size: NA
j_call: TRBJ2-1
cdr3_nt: TGTGCCAGCAGTGAGACGGGACAGGGTTACAATGAGCAGTTCTTC
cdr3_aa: CASSETGQGYNEQFF

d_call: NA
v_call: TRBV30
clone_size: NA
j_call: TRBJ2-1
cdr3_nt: TGTGCCTTAGATTACAATGAGCAGTTCTTC
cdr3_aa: CALDYNEQFF

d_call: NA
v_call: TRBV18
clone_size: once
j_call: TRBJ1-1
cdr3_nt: TGTGCCAGCTCACCAATGATGAACACTGAAGCTTTCTTT
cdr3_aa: CASSPMMNTEAFF

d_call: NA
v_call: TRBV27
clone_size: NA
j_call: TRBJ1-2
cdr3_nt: TGTGCCAGCAGTTTCGGACCGGGTGGCTACACCTTC
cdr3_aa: CASSFGPGGYTF

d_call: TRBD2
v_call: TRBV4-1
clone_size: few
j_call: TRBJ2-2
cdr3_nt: TGCGCCAGCAGCCACCGACTAGCGGGGGCCGGGGAGCTGTTTTTT
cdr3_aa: CASSHRLAGAGELFF

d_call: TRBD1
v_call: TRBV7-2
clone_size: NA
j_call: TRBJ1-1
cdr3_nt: TGTGCCAGCACCTGGGGACAGGGCAGGGGGAACACTGAAGCTTTCTTT
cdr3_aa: CASTWGQGRGNTEAFF

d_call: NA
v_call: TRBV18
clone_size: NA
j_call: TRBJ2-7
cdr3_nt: TGTGCCAGCTCTAGGGGAACGGTTTCGGACGAGCAGTACTTC
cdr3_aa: CASSRGTVSDEQYF

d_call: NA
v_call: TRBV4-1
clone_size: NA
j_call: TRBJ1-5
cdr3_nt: TGCGCCAGCAGCCAAGGGCCGGGACAGCCCCAGCATTTT
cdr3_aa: CASSQGPGQPQHF